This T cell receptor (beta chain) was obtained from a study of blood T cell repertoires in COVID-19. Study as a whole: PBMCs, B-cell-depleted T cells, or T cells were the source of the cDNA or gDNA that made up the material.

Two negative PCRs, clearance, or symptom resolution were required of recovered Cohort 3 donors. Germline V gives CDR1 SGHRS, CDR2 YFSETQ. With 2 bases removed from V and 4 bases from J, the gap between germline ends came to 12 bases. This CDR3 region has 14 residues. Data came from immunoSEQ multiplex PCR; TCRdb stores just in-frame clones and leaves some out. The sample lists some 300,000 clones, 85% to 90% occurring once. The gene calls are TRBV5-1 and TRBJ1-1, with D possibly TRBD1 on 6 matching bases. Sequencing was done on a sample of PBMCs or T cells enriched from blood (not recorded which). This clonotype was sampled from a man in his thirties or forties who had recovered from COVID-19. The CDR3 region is CASSFKLQGTEAFF. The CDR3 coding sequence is TGCGCCAGCAGCTTTAAACTACAGGGCACTGAAGCTTTCTTT. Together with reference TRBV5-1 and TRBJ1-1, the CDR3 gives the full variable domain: KAGVTQTPRYLIKTRGQQVTLSCSPISGHRSVSWYQQTPGQGLQFLFEYFSETQRNKGNFPGRFSGRQFSNSRSEMNVSTLELGDSALYLCASSFKLQGTEAFFGQGTRLTVV.